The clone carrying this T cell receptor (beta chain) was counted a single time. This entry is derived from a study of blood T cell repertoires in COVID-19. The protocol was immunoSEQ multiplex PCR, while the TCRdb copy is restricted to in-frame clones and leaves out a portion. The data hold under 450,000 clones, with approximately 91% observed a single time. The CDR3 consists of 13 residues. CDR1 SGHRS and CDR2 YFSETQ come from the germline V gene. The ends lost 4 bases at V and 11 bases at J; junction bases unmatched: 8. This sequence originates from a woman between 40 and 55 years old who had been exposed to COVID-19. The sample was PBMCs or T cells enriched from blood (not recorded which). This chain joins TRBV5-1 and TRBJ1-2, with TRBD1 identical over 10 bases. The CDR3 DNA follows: TGCGCCAGCAGCCTCGACAGGGGGCGATGGTACACCTTC. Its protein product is CASSLDRGRWYTF.